These 8 T cell receptor beta chains were all obtained from the same sample, sequenced in a study of T cell repertoires in aging, cancer and after chemotherapy. Amplification of TCR beta used genomic DNA extracted from peripheral blood. A mixed TRB-A/B primer pool amplified rearranged TRB by multiplex touch-down PCR. Using its own MiXCR run on the multiplex PCR reads, TCRdb lists one record per CDR3 protein. The sample has around 1,600 distinct CDR3 sequences, roughly a quarter seen once; the top ten hold around 20%. Sequenced: blood. The receptors were sampled from a human donor with a solid tumor.

V and J are TRBV6-1 and TRBJ2-7; D may be TRBD2 (6 bases). CDR3 size: 15 residues. With 10 bases removed from V and 2 bases from J, the gap between germline ends came to 21 bases. The V gene's germline CDR1 is MNHNS and CDR2 SASEGT. The CDR3 sequence: CATLRGLGLPYEQYF. CDR3 DNA sequence: TGTGCCACCTTACGGGGGTTGGGGCTTCCCTACGAGCAGTACTTC.

This clonotype was observed a few times. This rearrangement joins TRBV7-6 to TRBJ1-1; unclear D gene. V lost 5 bases to trimming and J lost 1 base, with 8 bases between them. This CDR3 region has 13 residues. CDR1 and CDR2 from the germline V gene are SGHVS and FNYEAQ. The CDR3 DNA reads TGTGCCAGCAGCCGCGGACGGAACACTGAAGCTTTCTTT. Residues: CASSRGRNTEAFF.

A few counts support this clonotype. The junction departs from germline at one end; a sequencing error may be responsible. The rearrangement joins TRBV5-1 to TRBJ1-3; 11 nucleotides align to TRBD1. This CDR3 comprises 18 residues. From germline, CDR1 is SGHRS and CDR2 YFSETQ. The CDR3 protein is CASSPTGQGALLGDTIYF. The CDR3 DNA reads as TGCGCCAGCAGCCCCACTGGACAGGGGGCCCTCCTTGGAGACACCATATATTTT.

There are a few counts of this clonotype. The chain recombines TRBV5-5 with TRBJ1-3, with D uncertain. Germline CDR1 reads SGHKS; CDR2 reads YYEKEE (reference sequence). The CDR3 runs to 13 residues. Trimming removed 4 bases at V and 8 bases at J, with 13 bases between. The DNA for the CDR3 is TGTGCCAGCAGCCCCACTGGGGTGGACACCATATATTTT. Translating gives CASSPTGVDTIYF.

The chain has TRBV6-2 or TRBV6-3 and TRBJ1-1; 7 bases agree with TRBD1. J lost 4 bases, V lost 7 bases, and 6 bases had no gene match. This CDR3 spans 13 amino acids. The V gene's germline CDR1 is MNHEY and CDR2 SVGEGT. CDR3 bases: TGTGCCAGCACTCAGGGGGATGTCACTGAAGCTTTCTTT. It encodes CASTQGDVTEAFF.

This clonotype appeared a few times. The rearrangement joins TRBV27 to TRBJ2-1, with 9 positions matching TRBD2. The CDR3 runs to 16 residues. Trimming took 6 bases from V and 4 from J; bases not matched to a gene: 10. The V gene's germline CDR1 is MNHEY and CDR2 SMNVEV (reference sequence). The CDR3 is CASSPTGGREYNEQFF. The CDR3 DNA is TGTGCCAGCAGCCCAACGGGCGGGAGGGAATACAATGAGCAGTTCTTC.

The chain links TRBV20-1 to TRBJ2-3; no clear D. Trimming removed 3 bases at V and 2 bases at J, with 9 bases between. The CDR3 covers 13 residues. Germline assignment: CDR1 DFQATT and CDR2 SNEGSKA (reference sequence). The CDR3 DNA sequence: TGCAGTGCTAGTACTCGCGTCACAGATACGCAGTATTTT. It codes for CSASTRVTDTQYF.

This chain connects TRBV11-2 to TRBJ1-2, with 9 bases identical to TRBD1. Germline V CDR1 and CDR2: SGHAT, FQNNGV. After removal of 5 bases from V and 8 bases from J, the junction contained 6 bases not matched to a gene. This CDR3 has 13 residues. CDR3 coding DNA: TGTGCCAGCAGCCTACAGGGGGCGGGCGGCTACACCTTC. Residues: CASSLQGAGGYTF.